Below are 16 T cell receptor beta chains sequenced from a single sample in a study of T cells in Graves' hyperthyroidism and ophthalmopathy. The CDR3 regions of TCR beta were amplified from RNA transcripts. First-round RT-PCR of the TCR CDR3 relied on the HTBI primer set. TCRdb re-called the multiplex PCR reads through MiXCR, storing one row per CDR3 protein. This sample has more than 500,000 distinct CDR3 sequences; around 15% occur once, and the top ten carry approximately 4.3%. Material: blood. The receptor set was obtained from a woman in her forties with Graves' ophthalmopathy.

The gene calls are TRBV20-1 and TRBJ1-2; D remains unclear. CDR1 and CDR2 (germline): DFQATT, SNEGSKA (reference sequence). This CDR3 comprises 9 residues. Trimming took off 6 bases at V and 10 bases at J, with 9 bases between the two ends. The CDR3: CSARRLYTF. The CDR3 DNA reads TGCAGTGCCAGACGTCTCTACACCTTC.

This clonotype came up many times. The chain is built from TRBV5-1 and TRBJ2-7; TRBD1 agrees at 11 bases. V was pared by 5 bases and J by 5 bases, with 9 bases of the junction left unmatched. The germline V gene has CDR1 SGHRS and CDR2 YFSETQ. This CDR3 has 15 amino acids. In DNA form, the CDR3 reads TGCGCCAGCAGATCGGGACAGGGGGAAGCCCACGAGCAGTACTTC. Amino acids: CASRSGQGEAHEQYF.

This clonotype was seen just once. The chain carries TRBV28 and TRBJ1-1, with D unclear. V lost 7 bases to trimming and J lost 3 bases, with 24 bases between them. Germline V gives CDR1 MDHEN, CDR2 SYDVKM. The CDR3 is 17 residues long. This CDR3 reads CASNPWVVRPKDTEAFF. In nucleotides, the CDR3 is TGTGCCAGCAATCCTTGGGTAGTCAGGCCGAAGGACACTGAAGCTTTCTTT.

About this clonotype: Just one base apart from a much larger clone, this may be a read error. V usage is TRBV7-3 and J usage is TRBJ2-6; D gene ambiguous. V dropped 8 bases and J dropped 2 bases, with 10 bases sitting between them. This CDR3 contains 14 residues. Germline values: CDR1 SGHTA, CDR2 FQGTGA. CDR3 protein: CASAANPGANVLTF. For the CDR3, the DNA is TGTGCCAGCGCGGCAAACCCTGGGGCCAACGTCCTGACTTTC.

This clonotype was recorded at least ten times. The chain recombines TRBV12-3 or TRBV12-4 with TRBJ1-1; D ambiguous. V dropped 2 bases and J dropped 10 bases, with 14 bases sitting between them. This CDR3 region has 13 residues. The CDR3 nucleotides are TGTGCCAGCAGTTTACACGGAAGAGGAGGAGCTTTCTTT. This codes for CASSLHGRGGAFF.

A few counts support this clonotype. CDR3 sequence reads: CASGLKAVTYNEQFF. For the CDR3, the DNA is TGTGCTAGTGGTTTGAAAGCAGTGACCTACAATGAGCAGTTCTTC. The chain has TRBV12-5 and TRBJ2-1; no clear D. There are 15 residues in the CDR3. CDR1 is LGHNT and CDR2 is FRNRAP in the germline V gene. V lost 2 bases and J lost 2, with 10 bases in between. Complete variable domain (other parts from reference TRBV12-5 and TRBJ2-1): DARVTQTPRHKVTEMGQEVTMRCQPILGHNTVFWYRQTMMQGLELLAYFRNRAPLDDSGMPKDRFSAEMPDATLATLKIQPSEPRDSAVYFCASGLKAVTYNEQFFGPGTRLTVL.

This clonotype was detected many times. This rearrangement joins TRBV28 to TRBJ1-1; D not certain. CDR3 length: 13 residues. The V end lost 4 bases, the J end lost 4 bases, and 10 bases lay between the germline ends. The germline V gene has CDR1 MDHEN and CDR2 SYDVKM. The CDR3 loop is CASSSPRATEAFF. The CDR3 coding sequence is TGTGCCAGCAGTTCCCCAAGGGCCACTGAAGCTTTCTTT. The full variable domain, rest sourced from reference TRBV28 and TRBJ1-1, is DVKVTQSSRYLVKRTGEKVFLECVQDMDHENMFWYRQDPGLGLRLIYFSYDVKMKEKGDIPEGYSVSREKKERFSLILESASTNQTSMYLCASSSPRATEAFFGQGTRLTVV.

This clonotype was found many times. V gene TRBV28 combines with J gene TRBJ1-1; 7 nucleotides line up with TRBD1. CDR3 length equals 16 residues. Germline V gives CDR1 MDHEN, CDR2 SYDVKM. V gave up 0 bases and J gave up 1 base; unmatched junction bases: 5. CDR3 residues: CASSLWPRGGNTEAFF. The CDR3 nucleotides are TGTGCCAGCAGTTTATGGCCCAGGGGGGGGAACACTGAAGCTTTCTTT.

This clonotype has a count of ten or more. The chain is built from TRBV11-2 and TRBJ2-3; D remains unclear. CDR3 length equals 14 residues. From germline, CDR1 is SGHAT and CDR2 FQNNGV. Trimming took off 3 bases at V and 6 bases at J, with 13 bases between the two ends. CDR3 in DNA: TGTGCCAGCAGCTTGAGCAGGTTGGGGGATACGCAGTATTTT. It translates to CASSLSRLGDTQYF.

The CDR3 region has the DNA TGTGCCAGCAGCCTAACATATCTAGCGCGCAACACCGGGGAGCTGTTTTTT. It specifies CASSLTYLARNTGELFF. V is TRBV11-2 and J is TRBJ2-2; TRBD2 is a possible D gene (6 bases). The ends were cut back, 5 bases at V and 2 bases at J, with 18 bases in the middle. Germline V gene lookup returns CDR1 SGHAT and CDR2 FQNNGV. The CDR3 has 17 amino acids.

The V gene is TRBV7-9, the J gene TRBJ1-2; D is perhaps TRBD1 (6 bases). The germline gives CDR1 SEHNR, CDR2 FQNEAQ (reference sequence). This CDR3 has 12 amino acids. V was cut by 6 bases and J by 8 bases, with 13 bases left in between. Written as DNA, the CDR3 is TGTGCCAGCAGGACAGGCTCCGGGGGCTACACCTTC. Translation: CASRTGSGGYTF.

The chain links TRBV19 to TRBJ2-2, with D uncertain. This CDR3 has 14 residues. Germline V lookup: CDR1 LNHDA, CDR2 SQIVND (reference sequence). V gave up 5 bases and J gave up 4 bases, with 11 bases separating them. As DNA, the CDR3 is TGTGCCAGTAGTTTTCTAGTCGGCACCGGGGAGCTGTTTTTT. Its protein is CASSFLVGTGELFF.

This clonotype appeared many times. V usage is TRBV5-1 and J usage is TRBJ1-1, with a possible D match to TRBD1 (6 bases). V gave up 4 bases and J gave up 1 base, with 11 bases separating them. Germline V gene data show CDR1 as SGHRS and CDR2 as YFSETQ. The CDR3 covers 14 residues. As DNA, the CDR3 is TGCGCCAGCAGCGCCAGGACAGCGAACACTGAAGCTTTCTTT. Protein: CASSARTANTEAFF. Full variable domain (missing parts from reference TRBV5-1 and TRBJ1-1): KAGVTQTPRYLIKTRGQQVTLSCSPISGHRSVSWYQQTPGQGLQFLFEYFSETQRNKGNFPGRFSGRQFSNSRSEMNVSTLELGDSALYLCASSARTANTEAFFGQGTRLTVV.

This clonotype was seen ten or more times. The rearrangement joins TRBV6-5 to TRBJ2-2; weak D call: TRBD2 (6 bases). V lost 2 bases and J 6 bases, leaving 10 bases between the germline ends. The length of the CDR3 is 14 residues. The germline V gene encodes CDR1 MNHEY and CDR2 SVGAGI. The CDR3 coding sequence is TGTGCCAGCAGTTACGCGGGAAGATCCGGGGAGCTGTTTTTT. This gives the protein CASSYAGRSGELFF.

This clonotype came up many times. A read error may explain this, as a much larger clone is one base away. V gene TRBV6-1 combines with J gene TRBJ2-7; 7 bases line up with TRBD1. V trimming: 5 bases; J trimming: 2 bases; junction bases outside the gene matches: 6. CDR3 length: 14 residues. The germline V gene encodes CDR1 MNHNS and CDR2 SASEGT. CDR3: CASSKVGQAYEQYF. In DNA form, the CDR3 reads TGTGCCAGCAGTAAAGTAGGACAGGCCTACGAGCAGTACTTC.

This clonotype was counted at least ten times. The chain joins TRBV2 to TRBJ2-5; TRBD2 is a possible D gene (5 bases). The CDR3 is 13 amino acids. Trimming left V 6 bases short and J 1 base short, with 9 bases between. Germline V gene sequence: CDR1 SNHLY, CDR2 FYNNEI. CDR3 nucleotides: TGTGCCAGCAGCGGGGATATCCAAGAGACCCAGTACTTC. It translates to CASSGDIQETQYF.